This T cell receptor beta chain came from a study of blood T cells in healthy people across ages (dated by TCRdb to between 2014 and 2017). Some background on the complete study: In model experiments, template switching captured about one uniquely barcoded TCR beta cDNA molecule for every two T cells. Age-related changes in TCR beta repertoire diversity were measured in the study by deep sequencing normalized with unique cDNA molecular identifiers. Donors were grouped into four age groups: young (average approximately 15 years), middle-aged (approximately 41), aged (about 60) and long-lived (approximately 81). For two donors (one aged 18 to 29 and one aged 80 or older), the study analyzed two additional independent replicas of 1 million unique cDNA reads from the same blood draw.

The approximately 41 donors, aged roughly 6 to 95 years, were systemically healthy Caucasian individuals from Russia. Around 10 milliliters of peripheral blood were drawn from each donor into EDTA-treated Vacutainer tubes. PBMCs were isolated by Ficoll-Paque density-gradient centrifugation, with at least 6 million obtained per sample. Trizol reagent was used to extract total RNA from the PBMCs, yielding at least 5.5 micrograms per sample. Naive CD45RAhigh/CD27high T cell percentages were measured by flow cytometry on a PBMC aliquot from every donor. Libraries came from 5' RACE. TCRdb names Illumina HiSeq 2500 as the instrument used. A second about 7 to 12 cycle PCR used a sample-barcoded 5' primer and a J-beta primer mix. A template-switch 5' adaptor carrying 12 random nucleotides introduced a unique molecular identifier onto each TCR beta cDNA molecule. Each sample yielded at least 3 million CDR3-containing paired-end reads. First-strand cDNA was synthesized from all RNA with the Mint cDNA synthesis kit, primed by a TRBC-specific oligonucleotide. All cDNA was treated with uracil-DNA glycosylase and then went through a first 18-cycle PCR with the universal primers M1SS and BC2_uni_R. The authors' analysis ran thus. Normalization of each sample was performed by random selection of 1 million high-quality reads, each carrying a distinct molecular identifier. Instead of being binned into consensus sequences, reads that shared molecular identifiers were thrown out. MiTCR, run with a Q25 quality threshold and the strictest error-elimination algorithm, handled CDR3 identification, clonotype clustering and error correction. A nonparametric unseen species model using Euler transformation provided a lower-bound estimate of total TCR beta diversity. TCRdb reprocessed the public reads (quality trimming at Q25 with fastp, clone calling with MiXCR) and kept in-frame beta chains. Rows with one shared CDR3 protein collapse into an entry with the most common genes and DNA. V and J calls and clone size were set by TCRdb, not the authors. Across this sample there are 900,000 to 950,000 distinct CDR3 sequences, with 25% to 30% seen only once. The ten biggest clones cover 10% to 13% of the sample.

General findings and caveats noted by the study authors: Compared with the aged group, the long-lived group had more naive CD4+ T cells, fewer expanded clones and increased TCR diversity, suggesting age selection. Conclusive comparison of naive and antigen-experienced compartments was prevented by the profiling of bulk unsorted PBMCs. Observed TCR beta diversity per million T cells fell roughly linearly with age, and a significant reduction was already apparent by age around 40. Estimates of total diversity based on one million sequenced T cells were considered lower bounds and underestimates. The percentage of naive T cells measured by flow cytometry correlated strongly with observed TCR beta diversity. Because the CMV infection status of the donors was unknown, age-related changes in expanded clonotypes may potentially have been confounded.

At the junction V is shortened by 5 bases and J by 5 bases; bases outside the gene matches: 6. The CDR3 measures 16 amino acids from cysteine to phenylalanine. The entry retains the CDR3 DNA only, 48 bases that are in frame from base 1. CDR1 is given as MNHEY and CDR2 as SMNVEV, both from the germline V gene (reference sequence). The table lists this clonotype with a few counts. Its antigen is currently not known. No much larger clone exists at a distance of one base, and base qualities are not known. These data were likewise used in another study, on T cells of mothers and their children. From that second study: Donors were nine systemically healthy Caucasian individuals: three mothers and their six children. cDNA synthesis consumed the entire amount of extracted RNA, loaded at about 1.6 ug RNA in each 15 ul reaction. In the second PCR, sample barcodes and 2-4 random nucleotides were introduced via the M1S primer. Over 9.5 million TCR beta CDR3 reads were obtained for each mother, and about 3 million reads were obtained for each child. In both related and unrelated pairs, thymic selection shapes the output of TCR recombination in a similar way, with inherited differences having only a minor effect. Normalized repertoire overlap was always slightly but never significantly higher in related than unrelated mother-child pairs. With a sensitivity of approximately 96 clones per million clonotypes, no persistent microchimeric T cell clones were detected. To look for features that set related mother-child pairs apart from unrelated individuals, the researchers ran deep NGS to compare the TCR beta repertoires of mothers and children. The mean age was 40 +/- 4 years for the mothers and approximately 11 +/- 4 years for the children. After adapter ligation was performed with NEBNext reagents, the libraries were sequenced on an Illumina HiSeq 2000 with 100+100 nt paired-end reads. To prevent cross-contamination, the mother and child libraries were prepared one month apart and sequenced in separate runs. Each donor had between roughly 500,000 and 2,100,000 distinct TCR beta clonotypes identified. Naive TCR beta clonotypes were estimated from low-frequency clonotypes matched to each donor's FACS-determined naive share, without sorting.

The sample consisted of blood. The chain links TRBV27 with TRBJ2-1; 13 bases in the junction line up with TRBD2. The origin of this receptor is a middle-aged woman in good health. CDR3 sequence: CASSPRLAGGDNEQFF. The DNA sequence follows: TGTGCCAGCAGTCCCAGACTAGCGGGGGGAGACAATGAGCAGTTCTTC.